Following are 18 T cell receptor beta chains from one sample sequenced in a study of glioma-infiltrating T cells after dendritic cell vaccination. TCRdb's copy holds only in-frame clones and misses some; the assay was immunoSEQ multiplex PCR. The profile shows fewer than 65,000 clones, 89% of them singletons. Time point: after dendritic cell vaccination, including at tumor progression/relapse. The sequences come from blood, collected after dendritic cell vaccination. These receptors originate from a human donor with glioblastoma.

The chain is built from TRBV18 and TRBJ2-5, with TRBD1 identical over 7 bases. V dropped 6 bases and J dropped 1; count of bases not matched to a gene: 5. Germline CDR1 reads KGHSH; CDR2 reads LQKENI. CDR3 size: 14 residues. The CDR3 region is CASSPGQVQETQYF. The CDR3 bases are TGTGCCAGCTCCCCCGGACAGGTCCAAGAGACCCAGTACTTC. Full variable domain (outside the CDR3, taken from reference TRBV18 and TRBJ2-5): NAGVMQNPRHLVRRRGQEARLRCSPMKGHSHVYWYRQLPEEGLKFMVYLQKENIIDESGMPKERFSAEFPKEGPSILRIQQVVRGDSAAYFCASSPGQVQETQYFGPGTRLLVL.

This chain joins TRBV30 and TRBJ2-1; the D gene is possibly TRBD2 (6 bases). From germline, CDR1 is GTSNPN and CDR2 SVGIG (reference sequence). Trimming took off 1 base at V and 6 bases at J, with 7 bases between the two ends. This CDR3 is built from 12 residues. DNA of the CDR3: TGTGCCTGGAGTGGAGCGGGCAATGAGCAGTTCTTC. Translating it yields CAWSGAGNEQFF.

V gene TRBV28 combines with J gene TRBJ1-5; TRBD1 matches at 10 bases. V dropped 6 bases and J dropped 7; count of bases not matched to a gene: 15. In germline, CDR1 is MDHEN, CDR2 SYDVKM. The CDR3 is made up of 17 amino acids. In nucleotides, the CDR3 is TGTGCCAGCAGCCCTCCATCCCCGGGGGGACAGGGGCAGCCCCAGCATTTT. This gives the protein CASSPPSPGGQGQPQHF.

This clone was detected only once. The gene calls are TRBV4-2 and TRBJ1-5; tentatively, D is TRBD1 (6 bases). Between the trimmed V and J ends, which lost 0 bases and 7 bases, there was a span of 16 bases. The CDR3 spans 16 residues. The germline gives CDR1 LGHNA, CDR2 YNFKEQ. The chain's CDR3 is CASSQDNRGAGQPQHF. The CDR3 region has the DNA TGTGCCAGCAGCCAAGATAACCGGGGGGCTGGGCAGCCCCAGCATTTT.

The chain recombines TRBV7-2 with TRBJ1-3; 7 bases agree with TRBD1. Germline-derived CDR1 and CDR2 are SGHTA and FQGNSA. With 8 bases clipped from V and 3 bases from J, the junction kept 4 bases outside the gene matches. This CDR3 spans 13 amino acids. The CDR3 sequence: CASLDRVGNTIYF. The CDR3 DNA is TGTGCCAGCCTTGACAGGGTTGGAAACACCATATATTTT.

The chain joins TRBV6-5 to TRBJ2-7; 8 bases are a match to TRBD2. The CDR3 runs 12 residues. The germline V gene has CDR1 MNHEY and CDR2 SVGAGI. The ends lost 8 bases at V and 2 bases at J; junction bases unmatched: 2. This CDR3 is CASRGGPYEQYF. In DNA, the CDR3 is TGTGCCAGCCGGGGGGGGCCCTACGAGCAGTACTTC.

The chain joins TRBV28 to TRBJ1-5, with a weak D call TRBD1 (6 bases). The CDR3 covers 16 residues. Germline CDR1 and CDR2: MDHEN and SYDVKM. V was pared by 7 bases and J by 3 bases, with 19 bases between. The CDR3 region has the DNA TGTGCCAGCACAACGGAGAGGACAGTACACAATCAGCCCCAGCATTTT. As protein: CASTTERTVHNQPQHF.

This clone has only one observation. V is TRBV14 and J is TRBJ2-1, with a weak D call TRBD1 (6 bases). The germline V gene encodes CDR1 SGHDN and CDR2 FVKESK. V was trimmed by 0 bases and J by 8 bases, leaving 26 bases between them. The CDR3 has 19 residues. The CDR3 DNA is TGTGCCAGCAGCCAAGATGTAATACAGGGTAGAGGGGTATTGTATGAGCAGTTCTTC. Its translation is CASSQDVIQGRGVLYEQFF. Variable domain in full (rest from reference TRBV14 and TRBJ2-1): EAGVTQFPSHSVIEKGQTVTLRCDPISGHDNLYWYRRVMGKEIKFLLHFVKESKQDESGMPNNRFLAERTGGTYSTLKVQPAELEDSGVYFCASSQDVIQGRGVLYEQFFGPGTRLTVL.

The J gene is TRBJ2-1, the V gene TRBV28; TRBD2 aligns across 7 bases. The CDR3 sequence is 14 residues long. Trimming cost V 7 bases and J 0 bases; bases outside gene matches: 3. Germline CDR1 is MDHEN and CDR2 is SYDVKM. In DNA form, the CDR3 reads TGTGCCAGCACTGGCGGGAGCTCCTACAATGAGCAGTTCTTC. Residues: CASTGGSSYNEQFF. Together with reference TRBV28 and TRBJ2-1, the CDR3 gives the full variable domain: DVKVTQSSRYLVKRTGEKVFLECVQDMDHENMFWYRQDPGLGLRLIYFSYDVKMKEKGDIPEGYSVSREKKERFSLILESASTNQTSMYLCASTGGSSYNEQFFGPGTRLTVL.

The chain links TRBV6-1 to TRBJ1-2; tentative D call: TRBD1 (5 bases). Germline values: CDR1 MNHNS, CDR2 SASEGT. This CDR3 is built from 15 residues. Trimming took off 9 bases at V and 7 bases at J, with 24 bases between the two ends. The CDR3 region is CASRRVAGDYRGYTF. DNA of the CDR3: TGTGCCAGTAGGAGAGTGGCGGGGGACTACCGTGGCTACACCTTC.

The chain is built from TRBV7-9 and TRBJ2-1, with TRBD2 matching 7 bases. This CDR3 is 16 amino acids long. Losses at the gene ends were 5 bases for V and 2 bases for J; bases not matched to a gene: 9. Germline values: CDR1 SEHNR, CDR2 FQNEAQ (reference sequence). The CDR3 DNA sequence: TGTGCCAGCAGCGCGGGAAGCGGGGAAACCTACAATGAGCAGTTCTTC. It yields the protein CASSAGSGETYNEQFF.

This clone was observed a few times. The rearrangement links TRBV6-1 to TRBJ1-5, with no clear D. The germline CDR1 and CDR2 sequences are MNHNS and SASEGT. V was cut by 0 bases and J by 5 bases, with 14 bases left in between. The CDR3 contains 16 residues. The CDR3 spells CASSEAGGSGYQPQHF. CDR3 bases: TGTGCCAGCAGTGAAGCGGGTGGGAGTGGGTATCAGCCCCAGCATTTT.

The J gene is TRBJ2-1, the V gene TRBV28, with 9 nucleotides matching TRBD2. The V gene's germline CDR1 is MDHEN and CDR2 SYDVKM. Germline trimming cut 5 bases from V and 8 bases from J; bases unmatched to any gene: 10. CDR3 length: 15 amino acids. CDR3 sequence: CASSIGIAGDDEQFF. The CDR3 bases are TGTGCCAGCAGTATTGGAATAGCGGGAGACGATGAGCAGTTCTTC.

The rearrangement links TRBV4-2 to TRBJ2-3, with a weak D call TRBD2 (6 bases). The V gene's germline CDR1 is LGHNA and CDR2 YNFKEQ. Trimming removed 8 bases from V and 2 bases from J, with 23 bases in between. This CDR3 spans 17 amino acids. The DNA of the CDR3 is TGTGCCAGCGGCCCCACCCAGCGGGTGGCAACCACAGATACGCAGTATTTT. Its protein product is CASGPTQRVATTDTQYF.

This chain connects TRBV19 to TRBJ2-5, with D possibly matching TRBD2 (6 bases). V lost 3 bases and J 2 bases, leaving 10 bases between the germline ends. Germline-derived CDR1 and CDR2 are LNHDA and SQIVND (reference sequence). CDR3 length: 14 amino acids. CDR3: CASSMRGSQETQYF. CDR3 DNA: TGTGCCAGTAGTATGCGGGGATCACAAGAGACCCAGTACTTC.

V usage is TRBV4-1 and J usage is TRBJ2-1; 7 bases map to TRBD1. Looked up from germline, CDR1 is MGHRA and CDR2 is YSYEKL. The CDR3 is 20 residues long. The junction had 26 bases not matched to a gene; V was cut back by 6 bases and J by 6 bases. Here the CDR3 DNA reads TGCGCCAGCAGAGTCGTGGAGAGACCTCCAACCGGGACAGAACTCAATGAGCAGTTCTTC. It encodes CASRVVERPPTGTELNEQFF.

V is TRBV18 and J is TRBJ2-2; 14 bases line up with TRBD2. CDR3 length: 16 amino acids. CDR1 and CDR2 from the germline V gene are KGHSH and LQKENI. J gave up 1 base and V 6 bases, and 1 base lay outside the gene matches. The CDR3 is CASSGLAGGNTGELFF. In DNA form, the CDR3 reads TGTGCCAGCTCCGGACTAGCGGGAGGGAACACCGGGGAGCTGTTTTTT.

The V call is TRBV11-1, the J call TRBJ2-2; 10 bases are shared with TRBD2. In germline, CDR1 is SGHAT, CDR2 FQDESV (reference sequence). The CDR3 extends over 15 amino acids. Unmatched junction bases numbered 8, after V lost 7 bases and J lost 6 bases. The CDR3 DNA is TGTGCCAGCACGCCAGCGGGAGGGCCTCCCGGGGAGCTGTTTTTT. Its protein is CASTPAGGPPGELFF.